These 9 T cell receptor beta chains were sequenced from one sample in a study of shared clonotypes between healthy human individuals. Measured with immunoSEQ multiplex PCR; TCRdb has only the in-frame clones, and not every one. The repertoire holds about 680,000 clones, approximately 90% seen once, with about 24% in the top ten. As defined, naive CD8 cells were CD45RO-negative and positively selected for CCR7, with terminally differentiated effector memory CD45RA+ cells excluded. Sequencing input: naive CD8+ T cells sorted from blood. These receptors all stem from a man younger than 45 in good health.

This rearrangement joins TRBV19 to TRBJ1-5; D not resolved. Germline lookup yields CDR1 LNHDA and CDR2 SQIVND (reference sequence). The V and J ends lost 3 bases and 0 bases respectively, with 9 bases between them. The CDR3 length is 15 residues. CDR3 amino acids: CASSISRYSNQPQHF. For the CDR3, the DNA is TGTGCCAGTAGTATCAGCAGGTATAGCAATCAGCCCCAGCATTTT.

The gene calls are TRBV7-2 and TRBJ2-1, with D tentatively TRBD2 (6 bases). Deletions cut 0 bases from V and 4 bases from J, with 13 bases between. CDR1 and CDR2 from the germline V gene are SGHTA and FQGNSA. The CDR3 covers 16 residues. The CDR3 coding sequence is TGTGCCAGCAGCTTAGCGGGCCTAGCGCGATACAATGAGCAGTTCTTC. As protein: CASSLAGLARYNEQFF.

The chain recombines TRBV19 with TRBJ2-1; D is perhaps TRBD2 (6 bases). Germline loops: CDR1 LNHDA, CDR2 SQIVND (reference sequence). CDR3 length: 14 amino acids. Trimming took 5 bases from V and 7 from J, leaving 15 bases between them. The CDR3 region has the DNA TGTGCCAGTAGTCTGGGGGGTTCCCTGAATGAGCAGTTCTTC. Encoded protein: CASSLGGSLNEQFF.

CDR3 in DNA: TGTGCCAGCAGCTGGCGCAAGGGCAAGAACACTGAAGCTTTCTTT. Protein product: CASSWRKGKNTEAFF. This chain links TRBV11-2 with TRBJ1-1; D call uncertain. The V end was cut by 4 bases, the J end by 1 base, with 13 bases between. Per germline, CDR1 SGHAT and CDR2 FQNNGV. This CDR3 contains 15 residues.

Concerning this clone itself: The same CDR3 can be traced to other DNA sequences in this sample. The chain has TRBV9 and TRBJ2-3; 13 nucleotides align to TRBD2. The CDR3 runs to 16 residues. V shed 3 bases, J shed 2 bases, and the junction held 3 bases outside the gene matches. Germline lookup yields CDR1 SGDLS and CDR2 YYNGEE. The DNA for the CDR3 is TGTGCCAGCAGCGGACTAGCGGGAGGCTCCACAGATACGCAGTATTTT. Protein sequence: CASSGLAGGSTDTQYF.

The rearrangement links TRBV7-9 to TRBJ2-2; 8 bases map to TRBD1. CDR1 SEHNR and CDR2 FQNEAQ come from the germline V gene (reference sequence). Trimming at V came to 1 base and at J to 6 bases, leaving 7 bases not matched to a gene. The CDR3 is 16 residues long. In nucleotides, the CDR3 is TGTGCCAGCAGCTTAGATGGGCAGGGGGCCCCCGGGGAGCTGTTTTTT. Translated: CASSLDGQGAPGELFF. Variable domain in full (rest from reference TRBV7-9 and TRBJ2-2): DTGVSQNPRHKITKRGQNVTFRCDPISEHNRLYWYRQTLGQGPEFLTYFQNEAQLEKSRLLSDRFSAERPKGSFSTLEIQRTEQGDSAMYLCASSLDGQGAPGELFFGEGSRLTVL.

The genes are TRBV15 and TRBJ2-3; D remains ambiguous. This CDR3 is built from 15 residues. V was clipped by 0 bases and J by 4 bases, with 11 bases between them. CDR1 is LNHNV, CDR2 YYDKDF, per germline (reference sequence). CDR3 DNA: TGTGCCACCAGCAGAGAAGGAGTAGGCGCAGATACGCAGTATTTT. It translates to CATSREGVGADTQYF.

This sequence joins TRBV7-9 and TRBJ1-4, with D perhaps matching TRBD1 (6 bases). The germline gives CDR1 SEHNR, CDR2 FQNEAQ (reference sequence). V gave up 1 base and J gave up 7 bases, with 13 bases separating them. The CDR3 is 15 amino acids. In DNA, the CDR3 is TGTGCCAGCAGCTTAGAGCGCCAGGGGTTTGAAAAACTGTTTTTT. Translated: CASSLERQGFEKLFF. Drawing the rest from reference TRBV7-9 and TRBJ1-4, the complete variable domain is DTGVSQNPRHKITKRGQNVTFRCDPISEHNRLYWYRQTLGQGPEFLTYFQNEAQLEKSRLLSDRFSAERPKGSFSTLEIQRTEQGDSAMYLCASSLERQGFEKLFFGSGTQLSVL.

Ten or more counts support this clone. The same CDR3 is also encoded by other DNA sequences in this sample. The V and J genes are TRBV27 and TRBJ2-2; D is uncertain. This CDR3 comprises 11 residues. Per germline, CDR1 MNHEY and CDR2 SMNVEV (reference sequence). Deletions cut 0 bases from V and 7 bases from J, with 0 bases between. CDR3 amino acids: CASSLSGELFF. The CDR3 nucleotides read TGTGCCAGCAGTTTATCCGGGGAGCTGTTTTTT.